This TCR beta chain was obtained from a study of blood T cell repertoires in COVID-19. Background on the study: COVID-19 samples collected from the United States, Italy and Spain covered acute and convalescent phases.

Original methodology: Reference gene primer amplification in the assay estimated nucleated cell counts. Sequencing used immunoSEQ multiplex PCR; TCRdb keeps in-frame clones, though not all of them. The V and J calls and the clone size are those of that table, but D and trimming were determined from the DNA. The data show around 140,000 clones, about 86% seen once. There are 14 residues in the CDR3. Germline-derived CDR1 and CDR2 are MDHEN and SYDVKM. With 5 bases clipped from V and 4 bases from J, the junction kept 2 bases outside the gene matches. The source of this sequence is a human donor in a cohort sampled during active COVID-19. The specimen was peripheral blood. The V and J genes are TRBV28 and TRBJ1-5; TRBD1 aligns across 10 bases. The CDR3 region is CASSTDRGNQPQHF. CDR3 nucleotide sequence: TGTGCCAGCAGTACGGACAGGGGGAATCAGCCCCAGCATTTT.